This TCR beta chain was found in a study of PD-1 blockade in classical Hodgkin lymphoma. Study context: Intravenous delivery of nivolumab at 3 mg/kg to patients occurred every 2 weeks.

With no exception, relapse followed autologous stem cell transplantation in all patients, and brentuximab vedotin exposure varied. Repertoires were generated with immunoSEQ multiplex PCR, while TCRdb's copy carries only in-frame clones and drops some. The data show tens of thousands of clones, more than 75% seen once. Of note for this clone: Its antigen remains unknown.

Study observations and caveats: It was reported that newly diagnosed patients had less baseline TCR diversity than healthy donors. Lower baseline TCR diversity marked trial partial responders and progressors.

Sequences were derived from peripheral blood mononuclear cells (PBMCs), sampled before the second cycle of nivolumab. This clonotype originated in a human donor with classical Hodgkin lymphoma.

The CDR3: CASSPIGNTIYF. The CDR3 region has the DNA TGTGCCAGCAGCCCGATTGGAAACACCATATATTTT. The chain is built from TRBV7-9 and TRBJ1-3; no definite D call. The germline V gene has CDR1 SEHNR and CDR2 FQNEAQ (reference sequence). V was shortened by 5 bases and J by 3 bases, with 5 bases between the two germline ends. The CDR3 runs to 12 residues.